This T cell receptor (beta chain) was documented in a study of shared clonotypes between healthy human individuals. CDR3 length: 13 residues. With 5 bases removed from V and 4 bases from J, the gap between germline ends came to 8 bases. The germline gives CDR1 SEHNR, CDR2 FQNEAQ (reference sequence). This table comes from immunoSEQ multiplex PCR, and its TCRdb copy is limited to in-frame clones, with some not included. The table records about 960,000 clones, about 80% of them present only once. This TCR derives from a man aged 18-30 years in good health. Sequences were obtained from memory CD4+ T cells sorted from blood. As to subset: CD45RA-negative fraction. The chain is built from TRBV7-9 and TRBJ1-4; D gene ambiguous. The CDR3 protein is CASSGSFNEKLFF. CDR3 nucleotides: TGTGCCAGCAGCGGTTCGTTTAATGAAAAACTGTTTTTT.